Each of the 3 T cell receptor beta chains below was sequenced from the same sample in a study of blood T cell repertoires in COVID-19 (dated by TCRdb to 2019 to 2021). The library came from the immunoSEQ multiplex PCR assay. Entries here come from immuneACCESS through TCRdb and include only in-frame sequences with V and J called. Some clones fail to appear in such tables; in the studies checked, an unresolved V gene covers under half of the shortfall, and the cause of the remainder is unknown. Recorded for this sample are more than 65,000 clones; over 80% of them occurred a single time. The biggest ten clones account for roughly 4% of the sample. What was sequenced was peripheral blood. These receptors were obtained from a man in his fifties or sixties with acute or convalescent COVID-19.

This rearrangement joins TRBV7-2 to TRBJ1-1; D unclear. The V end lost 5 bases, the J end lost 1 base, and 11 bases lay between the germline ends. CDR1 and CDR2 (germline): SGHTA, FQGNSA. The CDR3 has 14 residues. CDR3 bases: TGTGCCAGCAGCCTATTCCGGGGGAACACTGAAGCTTTCTTT. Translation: CASSLFRGNTEAFF.

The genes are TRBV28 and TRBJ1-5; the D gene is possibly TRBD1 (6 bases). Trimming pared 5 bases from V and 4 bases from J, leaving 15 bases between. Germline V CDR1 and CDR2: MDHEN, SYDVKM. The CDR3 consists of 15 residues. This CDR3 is CASSTSVGQNQPQHF. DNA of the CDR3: TGTGCCAGCAGTACCTCAGTGGGACAAAATCAGCCCCAGCATTTT.

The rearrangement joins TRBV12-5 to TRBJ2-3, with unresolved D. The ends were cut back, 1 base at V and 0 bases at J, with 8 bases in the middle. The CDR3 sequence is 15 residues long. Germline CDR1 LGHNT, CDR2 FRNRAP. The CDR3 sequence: CASGLGLTSTDTQYF. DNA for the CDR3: TGTGCTAGTGGTTTGGGGCTGACTAGCACAGATACGCAGTATTTT.